One sample yielded the 28 T cell receptor beta chains listed below, sequenced in a study of cytomegalovirus exposure and HLA in healthy donors. The PCR used 60 Vbeta and 13 Jbeta primers. Generated by immunoSEQ multiplex PCR, the TCRdb table keeps only in-frame clones and is missing some. The top ten hold around 8% of the sample, which has some 48,000 clones, 80% seen once. Input material: PBMCs. Receptor source: a man aged 25 to 45 in good health and CMV-seropositive.

The chain uses TRBV25-1 and TRBJ2-1, with a weak D call TRBD2 (6 bases). CDR1 is MGHDK and CDR2 is SYGVNS in the germline V gene. V was clipped by 6 bases and J by 4 bases, with 19 bases between them. This CDR3 spans 16 amino acids. CDR3 DNA: TGTGCCAGCAGAGCCGACCGGGACTGGCTATACAATGAGCAGTTCTTC. As protein: CASRADRDWLYNEQFF.

The genes are TRBV14 and TRBJ1-1; 7 bases fit TRBD1. Trimming cost V 10 bases and J 4 bases; bases outside gene matches: 6. The CDR3 contains 12 residues. Germline CDR1 reads SGHDN; CDR2 reads FVKESK. This chain's CDR3 is CAIHHRGTEAFF. The CDR3 region has the DNA TGTGCCATACACCACAGGGGCACTGAAGCTTTCTTT.

This clone occurred once. The V call is TRBV9, the J call TRBJ2-3; 7 bases are a match to TRBD2. V shed 0 bases and J 4 bases; nucleotides not matched to a gene: 5. The germline V gene encodes CDR1 SGDLS and CDR2 YYNGEE. The CDR3 totals 15 residues. CDR3 sequence reads: CASSVAGGWADTQYF. DNA of the CDR3: TGTGCCAGCAGCGTAGCGGGGGGATGGGCAGATACGCAGTATTTT.

The rearrangement uses TRBV5-1 and TRBJ2-7; no definite D call. The CDR3 runs 15 residues. The V gene's germline CDR1 is SGHRS and CDR2 YFSETQ. Trimming stripped 0 bases from V and 2 bases from J, with 12 bases between. CDR3 region: CASSLGQLGAYEQYF. The CDR3 nucleotides read TGCGCCAGCAGCTTGGGCCAGCTCGGAGCCTACGAGCAGTACTTC.

The chain links TRBV7-2 to TRBJ1-2, with unresolved D. Germline assignment: CDR1 SGHTA and CDR2 FQGNSA. Deletions cut 1 base from V and 7 bases from J, with 19 bases between. There are 16 residues in the CDR3. CDR3 DNA: TGTGCCAGCAGCTTAGGAGGGATCGGCGTGGCAGGTGGCTACACCTTC. Translated, it gives CASSLGGIGVAGGYTF.

This clone was observed a few times. The J gene is TRBJ2-7, the V gene TRBV6-5; TRBD1 is a possible D gene (6 bases). The CDR3 is 14 amino acids. V lost 6 bases and J 4 bases, leaving 16 bases between the germline ends. Germline V lookup: CDR1 MNHEY, CDR2 SVGAGI. The CDR3 DNA reads TGTGCCAGCAGCACCCCGGCAGGGGCTTACGAGCAGTACTTC. This encodes CASSTPAGAYEQYF.

The chain uses TRBV19 and TRBJ1-1; D is uncertain. Germline V CDR1 and CDR2: LNHDA, SQIVND (reference sequence). V dropped 3 bases and J dropped 1 base, with 15 bases sitting between them. CDR3 size: 16 residues. Written as DNA, the CDR3 is TGTGCCAGTAGTATGAGGTTAAACGTTCAGAACACTGAAGCTTTCTTT. It specifies CASSMRLNVQNTEAFF.

The gene calls are TRBV11-2 and TRBJ1-2, with 10 bases aligning to TRBD1. Germline V lookup: CDR1 SGHAT, CDR2 FQNNGV. The trim removed 5 bases at V and 2 bases at J, leaving 5 bases unmatched. The length of the CDR3 is 15 residues. The CDR3 loop reads CASSPGTGVNYGYTF. In DNA form, the CDR3 reads TGTGCCAGCAGCCCTGGGACAGGGGTCAACTATGGCTACACCTTC.

The chain employs TRBV9 and TRBJ2-3; tentatively, D is TRBD2 (6 bases). The CDR3 has 13 residues. Germline V gene data show CDR1 as SGDLS and CDR2 as YYNGEE. Trimming took off 3 bases at V and 2 bases at J, with 7 bases between the two ends. The chain's CDR3 is CASSAGDTDTQYF. The DNA of the CDR3 is TGTGCCAGCAGCGCGGGGGACACAGATACGCAGTATTTT.

The J gene is TRBJ2-7, the V gene TRBV18, with 14 bases identical to TRBD2. This CDR3 comprises 15 residues. CDR1 is KGHSH and CDR2 is LQKENI in the germline V gene. Germline trimming cut 3 bases from V and 7 bases from J; bases unmatched to any gene: 5. Here the CDR3 DNA reads TGTGCCAGCTCACCGACTAGCGGGGGGGCCAATGAGCAGTACTTC. This sequence encodes CASSPTSGGANEQYF.

The genes are TRBV5-1 and TRBJ1-2; the match to TRBD1 covers 8 bases. After removal of 4 bases from V and 4 bases from J, the junction contained 6 bases not matched to a gene. This CDR3 region has 14 residues. From germline, CDR1 is SGHRS and CDR2 YFSETQ. The CDR3: CASSASGTGYGYTF. The CDR3 bases are TGCGCCAGCAGCGCCTCCGGGACAGGCTATGGCTACACCTTC.

This clone occurred a few times. CDR3 protein: CASRLARRDTEAFF. DNA of the CDR3: TGTGCCAGCAGGCTGGCCCGCCGGGACACTGAAGCTTTCTTT. The V gene is TRBV5-6, the J gene TRBJ1-1, with D unclear. The V end lost 5 bases, the J end lost 3 bases, and 14 bases lay between the germline ends. Germline CDR1 SGHDT, CDR2 YYEEEE. CDR3 length: 14 residues.

This clone occurred once. The rearrangement joins TRBV11-2 to TRBJ2-2, with D tentatively TRBD2 (5 bases). Germline V gene data show CDR1 as SGHAT and CDR2 as FQNNGV. The V and J ends lost 1 base and 9 bases respectively, with 15 bases between them. The CDR3 is 15 residues long. In DNA form, the CDR3 reads TGTGCCAGCAGCTTAGGAGGGTCCGTCCATCGGGAGCTGTTTTTT. Protein: CASSLGGSVHRELFF.

This clone was observed a handful of times. The CDR3 DNA follows: TGTGCCAGCAGCTTAGGACAGGGGTCAACCGGGGAGCTGTTTTTT. Encoded protein: CASSLGQGSTGELFF. The chain has TRBV5-4 and TRBJ2-2; 9 bases match TRBD1. CDR1 and CDR2 from the germline V gene are SGHNT and YYREEE (reference sequence). The CDR3 length is 15 residues. J was trimmed by 5 bases and V by 2 bases; bases with no gene match: 4.

V gene TRBV19 combines with J gene TRBJ2-3; 9 nucleotides align to TRBD1. CDR1 LNHDA and CDR2 SQIVND come from the germline V gene (reference sequence). This CDR3 region has 16 residues. Trimming removed 6 bases from V and 4 bases from J; junction bases left unmatched: 11. CDR3 sequence (DNA): TGTGCCAGTAGCCGGGGACAGGGAAGTGTCTCAGATACGCAGTATTTT. The encoded protein is CASSRGQGSVSDTQYF.

The chain combines TRBV10-3 with TRBJ1-1; possible D gene TRBD1, 6 bases. CDR3 length: 14 amino acids. V was trimmed by 0 bases and J by 7 bases, leaving 12 bases between them. CDR1 is ENHRY and CDR2 is SYGVKD in the germline V gene. The CDR3 loop is CAISESEGQLEAFF. The CDR3 region has the DNA TGTGCCATCAGTGAGTCGGAAGGACAGCTTGAAGCTTTCTTT.

The chain links TRBV4-1 to TRBJ1-1, with 10 bases that match TRBD1. CDR3 length: 15 residues. From germline, CDR1 is MGHRA and CDR2 YSYEKL. Trimming at V came to 3 bases and at J to 6 bases, leaving 7 bases not matched to a gene. The CDR3 DNA sequence: TGCGCCAGCAGCCACCAACCGGGACAGGGGTCTGAAGCTTTCTTT. It specifies CASSHQPGQGSEAFF.

This clone has a single count. This chain uses TRBV5-1 with TRBJ2-3; 10 nucleotides line up with TRBD2. Germline V gene lookup returns CDR1 SGHRS and CDR2 YFSETQ. Trimming took 4 bases from V and 3 from J; bases not matched to a gene: 8. CDR3 length: 16 residues. CDR3 in amino acids: CASSITGTSVTDTQYF. In DNA form, the CDR3 reads TGCGCCAGCAGCATCACCGGGACTAGCGTAACAGATACGCAGTATTTT. The full variable domain, in which reference TRBV5-1 and TRBJ2-3 provide the parts outside the CDR3, is KAGVTQTPRYLIKTRGQQVTLSCSPISGHRSVSWYQQTPGQGLQFLFEYFSETQRNKGNFPGRFSGRQFSNSRSEMNVSTLELGDSALYLCASSITGTSVTDTQYFGPGTRLTVL.

The rearrangement links TRBV19 to TRBJ1-4, with TRBD1 matching over 8 bases. V shed 5 bases and J 6 bases; nucleotides not matched to a gene: 8. Germline V lookup: CDR1 LNHDA, CDR2 SQIVND (reference sequence). The CDR3 contains 15 residues. CDR3 DNA: TGTGCCAGTAGTCGACAGGGGATCCCAGATGAAAAACTGTTTTTT. Protein sequence: CASSRQGIPDEKLFF.

This sequence joins TRBV29-1 and TRBJ2-2; a possible D gene is TRBD2 (6 bases). V was trimmed by 3 bases and J by 7 bases, leaving 18 bases between them. The germline V gene encodes CDR1 SQVTM and CDR2 ANQGSEA. This CDR3 has 15 residues. This CDR3 reads CSVENPRGAGGELFF. The CDR3 DNA reads as TGCAGCGTTGAGAACCCGCGGGGCGCCGGCGGGGAGCTGTTTTTT.

The chain combines TRBV27 with TRBJ1-5; D gene ambiguous. This CDR3 comprises 12 residues. Germline lookup yields CDR1 MNHEY and CDR2 SMNVEV (reference sequence). The V and J ends lost 7 bases and 7 bases respectively, with 11 bases between them. The CDR3 DNA is TGTGCCAGCAACTTCCCCGGGCAGCCCCAGCATTTT. This encodes CASNFPGQPQHF.

This chain connects TRBV2 to TRBJ2-2; 7 nucleotides align to TRBD2. CDR3 length: 17 amino acids. J lost 5 bases, V lost 6 bases, and 15 bases had no gene match. Germline assignment: CDR1 SNHLY and CDR2 FYNNEI. The CDR3 region is CASRDNLAGARTGELFF. The CDR3 DNA reads TGTGCCAGCAGAGATAATTTAGCGGGCGCTAGGACCGGGGAGCTGTTTTTT.

V and J are TRBV27 and TRBJ2-5, with D possibly matching TRBD2 (6 bases). This CDR3 contains 13 residues. V was clipped by 2 bases and J by 5 bases, with 9 bases between them. Per the germline V gene, CDR1 is MNHEY and CDR2 is SMNVEV (reference sequence). CDR3 loop: CASSLSAGETQYF. The CDR3 DNA sequence: TGTGCCAGCAGTTTAAGTGCGGGGGAGACCCAGTACTTC.

The chain carries TRBV13 and TRBJ2-2; D is uncertain. The CDR3 sequence is 13 residues long. Germline V gene lookup returns CDR1 PRHDT and CDR2 FYEKMQ (reference sequence). With 3 bases removed from V and 5 bases from J, the gap between germline ends came to 7 bases. The CDR3 protein is CASSFSLTGELFF. Written as DNA, the CDR3 is TGTGCCAGCAGCTTTAGTTTAACCGGGGAGCTGTTTTTT.

A few counts support this clone. This chain connects TRBV6-1 to TRBJ1-1, with 7 bases aligning to TRBD1. The V gene end was trimmed by 3 bases and the J gene end by 4 bases; junction bases not matched to a gene: 8. The CDR3 runs to 15 residues. CDR1 MNHNS and CDR2 SASEGT come from the germline V gene. CDR3 DNA sequence: TGTGCCAGCAGTGACAACAGGGGCGCGGGCACTGAAGCTTTCTTT. Its translation is CASSDNRGAGTEAFF.

This rearrangement joins TRBV29-1 to TRBJ2-7, with TRBD1 matching over 8 bases. The germline V gene has CDR1 SQVTM and CDR2 ANQGSEA. This CDR3 contains 14 residues. Losses at the gene ends were 1 base for V and 2 bases for J; bases not matched to a gene: 4. CDR3 sequence reads: CSVEGGQETYEQYF. CDR3 nucleotides: TGCAGCGTTGAAGGGGGACAGGAGACCTACGAGCAGTACTTC.

About this clone: This is likely an artifact of a read error, given a far larger clone one base away. The rearrangement links TRBV18 to TRBJ1-5, with D perhaps TRBD1 (6 bases). CDR1 and CDR2 (germline): KGHSH, LQKENI. The CDR3 has 14 amino acids. The DNA of the CDR3 is TGTGCCAGCTCACCTACAGGGTATTATCAGCCCCAGAATTTT. It is translated as CASSPTGYYQPQNF.

This clone ranks as medium-sized. The chain couples TRBV6-4 to TRBJ2-6; tentatively, D is TRBD1 (6 bases). CDR1 is MRHNA and CDR2 is SNTAGT in the germline V gene. The CDR3 consists of 16 residues. V was clipped by 4 bases and J by 0 bases, with 10 bases between them. This CDR3 is CASSGQASSGANVLTF. In DNA, the CDR3 is TGTGCCAGCAGTGGACAGGCGAGCTCTGGGGCCAACGTCCTGACTTTC.